This is a list of T cell receptor beta chains from one sample in a study of identical twins. TCRdb analysed the 5' RACE reads with MiXCR anew, one entry per CDR3 protein. The sample includes around 480,000 distinct CDR3 sequences, approximately 15% seen only once; the top ten take around 0.57%. Another study also made use of these data, one on yellow fever vaccine responses in identical twins.

The sequenced sample consisted of CD4+ T cells sorted from blood. The receptors here all came from a woman between 18 and 29 years old in good health. CDR3s include the opening cysteine and the closing phenylalanine or tryptophan. Each record gives: J gene, D gene, CDR3 length, clone size, V gene, CDR3 protein, CDR3 DNA. The D gene is left open where the match is weak. Clone size, where shown, is once, few, many, or a class for clones that have expanded.

TRBJ2-7 TRBD1 17 - TRBV7-9 CASTKPIRTGVFYEQYF TGTGCCAGCACCAAACCGATCCGGACAGGGGTTTTCTACGAGCAGTACTTC
TRBJ2-2 - 17 few TRBV7-2 CASIAQGGLIPPGELFF TGTGCCAGCATCGCCCAGGGCGGCCTAATTCCACCCGGGGAGCTGTTTTTT
TRBJ2-7 - 13 many TRBV5-1 CASSSSLGHEQYF TGCGCCAGCAGCTCCTCCCTGGGGCACGAGCAGTACTTC
TRBJ2-7 TRBD2 17 - TRBV7-2 CASSLKGLAGFSYEQYF TGTGCCAGCAGCTTAAAAGGACTAGCGGGTTTCTCCTACGAGCAGTACTTC
TRBJ2-2 TRBD2 15 few TRBV6-1 CASSEAGGPFGELFF TGTGCCAGCAGTGAGGCGGGAGGGCCCTTCGGGGAGCTGTTTTTT
TRBJ2-3 TRBD2 14 - TRBV6-1 CASRLAGPRDTQYF TGTGCCAGCCGACTAGCGGGCCCCCGAGATACGCAGTATTTT
TRBJ2-3 - 15 few TRBV15 CATSRDSTSTDTQYF TGTGCCACCAGCAGGGACAGCACTAGCACAGATACGCAGTATTTT
TRBJ2-7 - 12 - TRBV12-5 CASGLEPYEQYF TGTGCTAGTGGTTTGGAGCCGTACGAGCAGTACTTC
TRBJ2-7 - 14 - TRBV2 CASKISGSSYEQYF TGTGCCAGCAAAATTAGCGGAAGCTCCTACGAGCAGTACTTC
TRBJ2-1 TRBD1 14 few TRBV4-3 CASSQEDRWAEQFF TGCGCCAGCAGCCAAGAGGACAGGTGGGCCGAGCAGTTCTTC
TRBJ2-3 - 15 few TRBV3-1 CASSQAGGSTDTQYF TGTGCCAGCAGCCAAGCAGGGGGGAGCACAGATACGCAGTATTTT
TRBJ2-1 - 20 once TRBV4-3 CASSPNLNRGTVSSYNEQFF TGCGCCAGCAGCCCAAATTTAAACAGAGGAACGGTAAGCTCCTACAATGAGCAGTTCTTC
TRBJ2-7 - 13 - TRBV21-1 CASKGSASYEQYF TGTGCCAGCAAGGGATCGGCCTCCTACGAGCAGTACTTC
TRBJ2-5 TRBD1 15 - TRBV5-1 CASSLGGQGGETQYF TGCGCCAGCAGCTTAGGGGGACAGGGAGGAGAGACCCAGTACTTC
TRBJ1-1 - 16 - TRBV28 CASSPRVGRGVTEAFF TGTGCCAGCAGTCCCCGAGTCGGGAGGGGGGTCACTGAAGCTTTCTTT
TRBJ2-7 TRBD1 16 - TRBV7-2 CASSLGSWTGTYEQYF TGTGCCAGCAGCTTAGGATCCTGGACAGGGACCTACGAGCAGTACTTC
TRBJ2-2 - 12 - TRBV3-1 CASRLDGEELFF TGTGCCAGCAGGTTGGACGGGGAGGAGCTGTTTTTT
TRBJ1-2 - 14 few TRBV5-1 CASSLGQENYGYTF TGCGCCAGCAGCTTGGGACAGGAAAACTATGGCTACACCTTC
TRBJ2-7 - 15 - TRBV15 CATSREPGYEYEQYF TGTGCCACCAGCAGAGAACCGGGATACGAATACGAGCAGTACTTC
TRBJ2-5 - 13 - TRBV6-1 CASSEAAQETQYF TGTGCCAGCAGTGAAGCGGCACAAGAGACCCAGTACTTC
TRBJ2-5 TRBD1 15 - TRBV5-1 CASSPRQGPQETQYF TGCGCCAGCAGCCCCCGACAGGGGCCTCAAGAGACCCAGTACTTC
TRBJ2-5 - 14 few TRBV5-4 CASSFGQYQETQYF TGTGCCAGCAGCTTTGGACAGTACCAAGAGACCCAGTACTTC
TRBJ1-2 TRBD1 14 - TRBV13 CASSGPRGRDGYTF TGTGCCAGCAGCGGACCCAGGGGGCGGGATGGCTACACCTTC
TRBJ2-1 - 11 few TRBV20-1 CSALGGARPFF TGCAGTGCCCTTGGGGGGGCCAGGCCGTTCTTC